This T cell receptor beta chain was identified in a study of shared clonotypes between healthy human individuals. Profiled with immunoSEQ multiplex PCR; TCRdb holds only in-frame clones, not every one. The profile shows around 2.1 million clones, 90% to 95% of them singletons. Study-level points and caveats: Rarefaction indicated that sorted-subset sequencing remained incomplete although depth was large.

This CDR3 comprises 16 residues. Unmatched junction bases numbered 14, after V lost 2 bases and J lost 8 bases. Germline-derived CDR1 and CDR2 are SQVTM and ANQGSEA. Of note for this clone: What it recognizes is unknown.

It was CD45RO-negative cells, positively selected for CCR7, that made up naive CD8 cells, with terminally differentiated effector memory CD45RA+ cells excluded. Specimen: naive CD8+ T cells from PBMCs. This TCR was recovered from a man younger than 35 in good health. Some clones in this sample may be carry-over from other donors' samples. The genes are TRBV29-1 and TRBJ2-1; 8 positions agree with TRBD2. The CDR3 reads CSVEPGAGAGVDEQFF. The DNA of the CDR3 is TGCAGCGTTGAACCCGGAGCGGGAGCCGGGGTAGATGAGCAGTTCTTC.